These 9 T cell receptor beta chains share one sample of origin, sequenced in a study of technical replicates of blood from a handful of donors. TCRdb keeps only in-frame clones here, not all; method: immunoSEQ multiplex PCR. The repertoire consists of more than 65,000 clones, with roughly 95% occurring once and the leading ten covering 0.37%. Material for sequencing was T cells isolated from PBMCs. These receptors were taken from a human donor in good health.

This clone was recorded once. The chain joins TRBV28 to TRBJ2-7, with D tentatively TRBD2 (5 bases). Per germline, CDR1 MDHEN and CDR2 SYDVKM. CDR3 length: 15 amino acids. V lost 2 bases and J 2 bases, leaving 13 bases between the germline ends. CDR3 sequence: CASSLRYEGTYEQYF. The CDR3 DNA reads TGTGCCAGCAGTTTAAGGTATGAGGGAACCTACGAGCAGTACTTC. Based on the CDR3 plus reference TRBV28 and TRBJ2-7, the full variable domain is DVKVTQSSRYLVKRTGEKVFLECVQDMDHENMFWYRQDPGLGLRLIYFSYDVKMKEKGDIPEGYSVSREKKERFSLILESASTNQTSMYLCASSLRYEGTYEQYFGPGTRLTVT.

Comments on this clone: At one end the junction does not follow the germline gene, possibly because of a read error. The V gene is TRBV29-1, the J gene TRBJ1-1, with TRBD1 as a possible D gene (6 bases). This CDR3 spans 13 amino acids. From germline, CDR1 is SQVTM and CDR2 ANQGSEA. The CDR3 is CSAEGQTNTEAFF. The CDR3 DNA is TGCAGCGCTGAAGGACAGACGAACACTGAAGCTTTCTTT.

The gene calls are TRBV28 and TRBJ2-1, with D possibly being TRBD2 (5 bases). CDR3 length: 15 amino acids. From germline, CDR1 is MDHEN and CDR2 SYDVKM. The ends were cut back, 3 bases at V and 2 bases at J, with 11 bases in the middle. As DNA, the CDR3 is TGTGCCAGCAGTTTTTTGGCGGGCCCCTACAATGAGCAGTTCTTC. It codes for CASSFLAGPYNEQFF.

The chain carries TRBV12-5 and TRBJ2-4; D unclear. Germline CDR1 is LGHNT and CDR2 is FRNRAP. The CDR3 is 11 residues long. The V and J ends lost 6 bases and 5 bases respectively, with 5 bases between them. CDR3 coding DNA: TGTGCTAGTGGGATAGAAAACATTCAGTACTTC. Its protein is CASGIENIQYF.

The sample holds a few counts of this clone. This chain connects TRBV15 to TRBJ2-3, with 7 bases that match TRBD2. The length of the CDR3 is 13 residues. CDR1 LNHNV and CDR2 YYDKDF come from the germline V gene (reference sequence). The ends lost 1 base at V and 8 bases at J; junction bases unmatched: 3. CDR3 DNA: TGTGCCACCAGCAGAGTGGGGGGGAGTACGCAGTATTTT. Residues: CATSRVGGSTQYF.

The chain uses TRBV29-1 and TRBJ2-1, with TRBD1 matching 10 bases. Germline-derived CDR1 and CDR2 are SQVTM and ANQGSEA. V was clipped by 4 bases and J by 7 bases; unmatched bases: 13. The CDR3 has 16 amino acids. CDR3: CSVGVNPGQGRNEQFF. The CDR3 bases are TGCAGCGTTGGGGTTAATCCGGGACAGGGGAGGAATGAGCAGTTCTTC.

J is TRBJ2-2 and V is TRBV6-4; TRBD2 matches 7 bases. V trimming: 7 bases; J trimming: 3 bases; junction bases outside the gene matches: 5. Germline values: CDR1 MRHNA, CDR2 SNTAGT. The CDR3 has 14 amino acids. The CDR3 here is CASKRLAYTGELFF. DNA of the CDR3: TGTGCCAGCAAAAGACTAGCCTACACCGGGGAGCTGTTTTTT.

The chain couples TRBV2 to TRBJ1-2, with D perhaps matching TRBD1 (5 bases). Germline V lookup: CDR1 SNHLY, CDR2 FYNNEI. This CDR3 spans 15 amino acids. Deletions cut 6 bases from V and 1 base from J, with 15 bases between. CDR3 bases: TGTGCCAGCAGGATCGATCAGGGATATAACTATGGCTACACCTTC. Its translation: CASRIDQGYNYGYTF.

The chain is built from TRBV7-9 and TRBJ1-1, with unresolved D. This CDR3 contains 15 residues. CDR1 is SEHNR, CDR2 FQNEAQ, per germline (reference sequence). Between the trimmed V and J ends, which lost 7 bases and 3 bases, there was a span of 18 bases. The CDR3 spells CASNPSGVHHTEAFF. CDR3 bases: TGTGCCAGCAACCCGAGCGGGGTCCACCACACTGAAGCTTTCTTT.